These T cell receptor beta chains were read from a single sample in a study of T-cell reconstitution after alpha-beta-depleted transplantation in children. Each CDR3 protein is one row after TCRdb ran MiXCR on the PCR reads. The sample carries about 240,000 distinct CDR3 sequences, about 12% recorded once. Here the sequenced sample was PBMCs from the stem cell graft donor, taken from the stem cell graft. These receptors were collected from a human donor who donated a stem cell graft to a child with acute lymphoblastic leukemia. Both conserved end residues are part of each CDR3. The D gene is left open where the match is weak. Only some rows state a clone size, as once, few, many or a class for expanded clones.

v_call	clone_size	j_call	d_call	cdr3_aa	cdr3_nt
TRBV10-3	many	TRBJ2-7	-	CAIKVKTPSSYEQYF	TGTGCCATCAAGGTTAAGACACCGAGCTCCTACGAGCAGTACTTC
TRBV18	few	TRBJ2-7	TRBD2	CASSPREGGYEQYF	TGTGCCAGCTCACCACGGGAGGGTGGCTACGAGCAGTACTTC
TRBV6-5	-	TRBJ2-3	-	CASSYVGGETDTQYF	TGTGCCAGCAGTTACGTGGGGGGAGAAACAGATACGCAGTATTTT
TRBV20-1	many	TRBJ1-2	-	CSAAQGDYGYTF	TGCAGTGCAGCACAGGGTGACTATGGCTACACCTTC
TRBV27	many	TRBJ2-2	-	CASTSGFSGELFF	TGTGCCAGCACCTCGGGGTTCTCCGGGGAGCTGTTTTTT
TRBV4-3	few	TRBJ2-2	TRBD2	CASAREGRNTGELFF	TGCGCCAGCGCCAGGGAGGGAAGGAACACCGGGGAGCTGTTTTTT
TRBV5-1	many	TRBJ1-2	TRBD1	CASSQIGQGEGYTF	TGCGCCAGCAGCCAAATTGGACAGGGTGAAGGCTACACCTTC
TRBV7-2	many	TRBJ2-1	TRBD2	CASSPLAEYNEQFF	TGTGCCAGCAGCCCTCTAGCGGAGTACAATGAGCAGTTCTTC
TRBV7-2	many	TRBJ1-2	-	CASSLDPGVTYGYTF	TGTGCCAGCAGCTTAGATCCAGGGGTGACCTATGGCTACACCTTC
TRBV6-5	few	TRBJ1-2	-	CASRKAGGYTF	TGTGCCAGCAGAAAGGCCGGAGGCTACACCTTC
TRBV5-1	many	TRBJ2-1	-	CASSPYGPGYEQFF	TGCGCCAGCAGCCCTTACGGGCCGGGTTATGAGCAGTTCTTC
TRBV4-3	many	TRBJ2-5	-	CASSQDEGGRMETQYF	TGCGCCAGCAGCCAAGACGAGGGGGGGCGCATGGAGACCCAGTACTTC
TRBV4-2	many	TRBJ1-5	-	CASSQEAGTTGPQHF	TGTGCCAGCAGCCAAGAGGCGGGGACAACGGGGCCCCAGCATTTT
TRBV7-9	many	TRBJ2-2	-	CASSLVPPGTGELFF	TGTGCCAGCAGCTTAGTCCCCCCAGGAACCGGGGAGCTGTTTTTT
TRBV7-2	-	TRBJ2-3	-	CASSLGLSWGSTDTQYF	TGTGCCAGCAGCTTAGGGCTTTCCTGGGGGAGCACAGATACGCAGTATTTT
TRBV5-6	many	TRBJ1-5	-	CASSLANQPQHF	TGTGCCAGCAGCTTGGCCAATCAGCCCCAGCATTTT
TRBV27	many	TRBJ2-3	-	CASSFRRTQYF	TGTGCCAGCAGTTTCCGACGCACGCAGTATTTT
TRBV7-2	few	TRBJ1-2	-	CASSFSGGYGYTF	TGTGCCAGCAGCTTCAGCGGAGGCTATGGCTACACCTTC
TRBV30	-	TRBJ2-2	-	CAWKAGTGELFF	TGTGCCTGGAAGGCGGGCACCGGGGAGCTGTTTTTT
TRBV2	many	TRBJ1-2	TRBD1	CASREQGNYGYTF	TGTGCCAGCAGGGAACAGGGGAACTATGGCTACACCTTC
TRBV5-1	many	TRBJ2-3	TRBD1	CASSPGQTDTQYF	TGCGCCAGCAGCCCGGGACAGACAGATACGCAGTATTTT
TRBV5-1	-	TRBJ1-5	TRBD1	CASSLQGDPYQPQHF	TGCGCCAGCAGCCTCCAGGGGGACCCCTATCAGCCCCAGCATTTT
TRBV2	-	TRBJ1-2	-	CASSVERGYYGYTF	TGTGCCAGCAGTGTCGAACGGGGGTACTATGGCTACACCTTC
TRBV3-1	many	TRBJ2-2	-	CASSRWAGELFF	TGTGCCAGCAGCCGGTGGGCCGGGGAGCTGTTTTTT
TRBV7-9	many	TRBJ1-2	-	CASSSLVGIANYGYTF	TGTGCCAGCAGCTCCCTGGTGGGGATAGCTAACTATGGCTACACCTTC
TRBV5-1	many	TRBJ1-5	TRBD1	CASSLGQGAQPQHF	TGCGCCAGCAGCTTAGGACAGGGGGCCCAGCCCCAGCATTTT